Below are 30 T cell receptor beta chains sequenced from a single sample in a study of blood T cell repertoires in COVID-19. The data were produced by immunoSEQ multiplex PCR, yet TCRdb's version contains in-frame clones alone and is incomplete. The data contain about 140,000 clones, approximately 78% of them seen just once; the ten biggest clones take up less than 4.5%. Sequenced: peripheral blood. Source of these receptors: a woman older than 75 with acute or convalescent COVID-19.

The V and J genes are TRBV3-1 (or the pseudogene TRBV3-2) and TRBJ1-4; D unclear. Germline V lookup: CDR1 LGHDT, CDR2 YNNKEL (reference sequence). The CDR3 extends over 13 amino acids. Trimming pared 1 base from V and 8 bases from J, leaving 8 bases between. The CDR3 coding sequence is TGTGCCAGCAGCCAAGCAGGTGGCGAAAAACTGTTTTTT. It yields the protein CASSQAGGEKLFF.

The chain uses TRBV28 and TRBJ1-2; TRBD1 might be the D (5 bases). The CDR3 consists of 15 residues. Germline loops: CDR1 MDHEN, CDR2 SYDVKM. Trimming removed 1 base from V and 5 bases from J, with 14 bases in between. In DNA, the CDR3 is TGTGCCAGCAGTTTATATGCTTGGGCAGGGTATGGCTACACCTTC. Translated: CASSLYAWAGYGYTF.

This rearrangement joins TRBV7-6 to TRBJ2-1; no reliable D call. Germline V gene sequence: CDR1 SGHVS, CDR2 FNYEAQ. This CDR3 region has 18 residues. The ends were cut back, 5 bases at V and 5 bases at J, with 25 bases in the middle. The CDR3 spells CASSLLGPPSMRHNEQFF. The CDR3, as DNA: TGTGCCAGCAGCCTACTGGGTCCCCCTAGTATGAGGCACAATGAGCAGTTCTTC.

The DNA for the CDR3 is TGTGCCAGCAGTTACGGCGGTTTTCACACTGAAGCTTTCTTT. Translated: CASSYGGFHTEAFF. V usage is TRBV6-5 and J usage is TRBJ1-1; no clear D gene. The V gene's germline CDR1 is MNHEY and CDR2 SVGAGI. V was clipped by 2 bases and J by 3 bases, with 10 bases between them. This CDR3 is built from 14 residues.

The chain uses TRBV5-6 and TRBJ2-7, with a tentative D call TRBD1 (6 bases). Germline V gives CDR1 SGHDT, CDR2 YYEEEE. CDR3 size: 14 residues. Deletions cut 3 bases from V and 4 bases from J, with 14 bases between. CDR3 protein: CASSSQGAWYEQYF. CDR3 bases: TGTGCCAGCAGCTCACAGGGCGCGTGGTACGAGCAGTACTTC.

This chain uses TRBV15 with TRBJ1-5; D is possibly TRBD1 (6 bases). Germline CDR1 is LNHNV and CDR2 is YYDKDF (reference sequence). Trimming removed 1 base from V and 6 bases from J, with 22 bases in between. The CDR3 runs to 18 residues. The CDR3 bases are TGTGCCACCAGCAGAGTCTCACCCTCTGGGGGCGGTTGTCAGCCCCAGCATTTT. Amino acids: CATSRVSPSGGGCQPQHF.

The gene calls are TRBV5-1 and TRBJ2-7; maybe TRBD2 (5 bases). Per germline, CDR1 SGHRS and CDR2 YFSETQ. The V gene lost 0 bases and the J gene lost 4 bases, with 14 bases spanning the gap. There are 15 residues in the CDR3. The DNA for the CDR3 is TGCGCCAGCAGCTTGGCGGGGTTTCGGCCTTACGAGCAGTACTTC. This translates into CASSLAGFRPYEQYF.

The chain combines TRBV15 with TRBJ1-5; D unresolved. V lost 1 base and J lost 1, with 11 bases in between. CDR3 length: 16 amino acids. CDR1 LNHNV and CDR2 YYDKDF come from the germline V gene (reference sequence). CDR3 sequence: CATSRVWAASNQPQHF. In DNA form, the CDR3 reads TGTGCCACCAGCAGAGTATGGGCAGCCAGCAATCAGCCCCAGCATTTT.

The chain is built from TRBV5-4 and TRBJ1-2; D unclear. Germline V gene sequence: CDR1 SGHNT, CDR2 YYREEE (reference sequence). The CDR3 loop spans 15 amino acids. V lost 0 bases to trimming and J lost 4 bases, with 13 bases between them. CDR3: CASSLAVRSAYGYTF. As DNA, the CDR3 is TGTGCCAGCAGCTTGGCCGTCAGGTCGGCCTATGGCTACACCTTC. Combining the CDR3 with reference TRBV5-4 and TRBJ1-2 gives the whole variable domain ETGVTQSPTHLIKTRGQQVTLRCSSQSGHNTVSWYQQALGQGPQFIFQYYREEENGRGNFPPRFSGLQFPNYSSELNVNALELDDSALYLCASSLAVRSAYGYTFGSGTRLTVV.

The chain employs TRBV7-9 and TRBJ1-2; D uncertain. The CDR3 totals 15 residues. With 0 bases removed from V and 2 bases from J, the gap between germline ends came to 10 bases. Germline V gene lookup returns CDR1 SEHNR and CDR2 FQNEAQ (reference sequence). The CDR3 coding sequence is TGTGCCAGCAGCTTAGCTCATGTCCCCAACTATGGCTACACCTTC. It is translated as CASSLAHVPNYGYTF.

The rearrangement joins TRBV19 to TRBJ1-1; TRBD1 is a possible D gene (6 bases). The V gene lost 6 bases and the J gene lost 1 base, with 18 bases spanning the gap. The CDR3 sequence is 16 residues long. Germline V CDR1 and CDR2: LNHDA, SQIVND (reference sequence). The CDR3 bases are TGTGCCAGTAGGAGGAGGAGGACAGAACCGAACACTGAAGCTTTCTTT. It yields the protein CASRRRRTEPNTEAFF. Full variable domain (outside the CDR3, taken from reference TRBV19 and TRBJ1-1): DGGITQSPKYLFRKEGQNVTLSCEQNLNHDAMYWYRQDPGQGLRLIYYSQIVNDFQKGDIAEGYSVSREKKESFPLTVTSAQKNPTAFYLCASRRRRTEPNTEAFFGQGTRLTVV.

This chain links TRBV5-1 with TRBJ2-3, with D perhaps TRBD2 (7 bases). The CDR3 is made up of 15 amino acids. V dropped 4 bases and J dropped 2 bases, with 14 bases sitting between them. Germline CDR1 reads SGHRS; CDR2 reads YFSETQ. This CDR3 reads CASSSPRGATDTQYF. The DNA for the CDR3 is TGCGCCAGCAGCAGCCCACGGGGGGCCACAGATACGCAGTATTTT.

The count of this clone is one. The chain carries TRBV24-1 and TRBJ1-6; 8 bases agree with TRBD1. V gave up 8 bases and J gave up 0 bases; unmatched junction bases: 8. The germline gives CDR1 KGHDR, CDR2 SFDVKD. The CDR3 spans 17 residues. The DNA of the CDR3 is TGTGCCACCAAACCGGGACAGGAAAGCTCCTATAATTCACCCCTCCACTTT. Its protein is CATKPGQESSYNSPLHF.

The V and J genes are TRBV5-1 and TRBJ1-3; D possibly corresponds to TRBD1 (6 bases). The germline V gene encodes CDR1 SGHRS and CDR2 YFSETQ. V was clipped by 4 bases and J by 0 bases, with 14 bases between them. The length of the CDR3 is 16 residues. As DNA, the CDR3 is TGCGCCAGCAGCGCCGGGACGGACAGCTCTGGAAACACCATATATTTT. It yields the protein CASSAGTDSSGNTIYF.

J is TRBJ2-7 and V is TRBV4-1; 9 bases map to TRBD2. The CDR3 spans 15 residues. The trim removed 4 bases at V and 3 bases at J, leaving 7 bases unmatched. Per the germline V gene, CDR1 is MGHRA and CDR2 is YSYEKL. The CDR3 DNA reads as TGCGCCAGCAGCCTCCTAGCGGGAATTCGCTACGAGCAGTACTTC. It encodes CASSLLAGIRYEQYF.

The chain joins TRBV2 to TRBJ2-6; D is perhaps TRBD2 (5 bases). The V gene lost 6 bases and the J gene lost 0 bases, with 18 bases spanning the gap. CDR1 is SNHLY, CDR2 FYNNEI, per germline. The length of the CDR3 is 18 residues. The CDR3 DNA is TGTGCCAGCAGGGCAAGCGGAGGTTGGCGCTCTGGGGCCAACGTCCTGACTTTC. Its protein is CASRASGGWRSGANVLTF.

J is TRBJ1-1 and V is TRBV30; 8 nucleotides align to TRBD1. The CDR3 is made up of 14 amino acids. J gave up 0 bases and V 8 bases, and 8 bases lay outside the gene matches. CDR1 and CDR2 from the germline V gene are GTSNPN and SVGIG (reference sequence). Here the CDR3 DNA reads TGTGCCCGAACTCAGGGACAGGTGAACACTGAAGCTTTCTTT. Its protein is CARTQGQVNTEAFF.

The V call is TRBV19, the J call TRBJ2-1; 10 bases are shared with TRBD2. Germline CDR1 reads LNHDA; CDR2 reads SQIVND (reference sequence). The trim removed 5 bases at V and 7 bases at J, leaving 11 bases unmatched. The CDR3 runs to 16 residues. In DNA form, the CDR3 reads TGTGCCAGTAGTTCCCCGAGCGGGAGGGCTTGGAATGAGCAGTTCTTC. This encodes CASSSPSGRAWNEQFF.

The gene calls are TRBV11-2 and TRBJ2-7; unclear D gene. The CDR3 is 15 residues long. V lost 5 bases and J 2 bases, leaving 16 bases between the germline ends. Per the germline V gene, CDR1 is SGHAT and CDR2 is FQNNGV. The CDR3 coding sequence is TGTGCCAGCAGCGGAGTCCGGGTTAAGCCCTACGAGCAGTACTTC. This encodes CASSGVRVKPYEQYF.

The chain combines TRBV5-6 with TRBJ2-7, with 7 positions matching TRBD2. Germline CDR1 and CDR2: SGHDT and YYEEEE. V dropped 4 bases and J dropped 6; count of bases not matched to a gene: 10. This CDR3 is built from 14 residues. The CDR3 loop is CASSDERREREQYF. CDR3 DNA: TGTGCCAGCAGCGACGAACGGCGGGAGCGCGAGCAGTACTTC.

The chain has TRBV30 and TRBJ2-5; D may be TRBD1 (5 bases). This CDR3 contains 14 residues. CDR1 and CDR2 (germline): GTSNPN, SVGIG (reference sequence). The V gene lost 0 bases and the J gene lost 2 bases, with 10 bases spanning the gap. CDR3 coding DNA: TGTGCCTGGAGTGTCTTGACAGTTCAAGAGACCCAGTACTTC. It encodes CAWSVLTVQETQYF.

As for this clone: Other DNA sequences in the sample encode the same CDR3. The chain has TRBV5-1 and TRBJ1-4; TRBD1 agrees at 10 bases. Germline CDR1 SGHRS, CDR2 YFSETQ. V shed 4 bases and J 5 bases; nucleotides not matched to a gene: 5. The CDR3 is 15 amino acids. The CDR3 reads CASSPGQGQNEKLFF. CDR3 nucleotide sequence: TGCGCCAGCAGCCCGGGACAGGGGCAAAATGAAAAACTGTTTTTT. Full variable domain (rest looked up from reference TRBV5-1 and TRBJ1-4): KAGVTQTPRYLIKTRGQQVTLSCSPISGHRSVSWYQQTPGQGLQFLFEYFSETQRNKGNFPGRFSGRQFSNSRSEMNVSTLELGDSALYLCASSPGQGQNEKLFFGSGTQLSVL.

Only a few counts were recorded for this clone. The chain links TRBV28 to TRBJ2-7; TRBD2 matches at 13 bases. Per germline, CDR1 MDHEN and CDR2 SYDVKM. The CDR3 is 13 residues long. V was clipped by 11 bases and J by 2 bases; unmatched bases: 3. The CDR3, as DNA: TGTGCCGGGGGGACTAGCGGGACCTACGAGCAGTACTTC. Its protein product is CAGGTSGTYEQYF.

On this clone: The sample has other DNA sequences that encode this CDR3 too. The CDR3 sequence is CASSLRGSYNEQFF. The CDR3 nucleotides are TGTGCCAGCAGCTTGAGAGGCTCCTACAATGAGCAGTTCTTC. The gene calls are TRBV11-3 and TRBJ2-1, with unresolved D. Germline V gene lookup returns CDR1 SGHNT and CDR2 YENEEA. There are 14 residues in the CDR3. V lost 3 bases and J 0 bases, leaving 6 bases between the germline ends.

The V call is TRBV7-9, the J call TRBJ1-2; D is possibly TRBD1 (5 bases). Between the trimmed V and J ends, which lost 2 bases and 2 bases, there was a span of 12 bases. The CDR3 totals 15 residues. Germline V lookup: CDR1 SEHNR, CDR2 FQNEAQ (reference sequence). The CDR3 reads CASSLIGQPNYGYTF. DNA for the CDR3: TGTGCCAGCAGCTTAATAGGACAACCAAACTATGGCTACACCTTC. Based on the CDR3 plus reference TRBV7-9 and TRBJ1-2, the full variable domain is DTGVSQNPRHKITKRGQNVTFRCDPISEHNRLYWYRQTLGQGPEFLTYFQNEAQLEKSRLLSDRFSAERPKGSFSTLEIQRTEQGDSAMYLCASSLIGQPNYGYTFGSGTRLTVV.

The V call is TRBV11-3, the J call TRBJ2-1; 13 positions match TRBD2. This CDR3 is 15 amino acids long. Germline lookup yields CDR1 SGHNT and CDR2 YENEEA. V trimming: 2 bases; J trimming: 9 bases; junction bases outside the gene matches: 4. The CDR3 region is CASSLTRLAGGEQFF. CDR3 nucleotide sequence: TGTGCCAGCAGCTTAACGCGACTAGCGGGGGGTGAGCAGTTCTTC.

The V and J genes are TRBV11-2 and TRBJ2-7, with D maybe TRBD1 (6 bases). This CDR3 is built from 16 residues. Trimming cost V 5 bases and J 3 bases, with 20 bases left between them. Germline V gene data show CDR1 as SGHAT and CDR2 as FQNNGV. CDR3 nucleotides: TGTGCCAGCAGCCTCAACCCCGGGACACAGAGCTACGAGCAGTACTTC. It specifies CASSLNPGTQSYEQYF.

The chain combines TRBV11-2 with TRBJ2-1, with D possibly TRBD2 on 6 matching bases. V was trimmed by 3 bases and J by 6 bases, leaving 12 bases between them. CDR3 length: 14 amino acids. CDR1 is SGHAT and CDR2 is FQNNGV in the germline V gene. The CDR3 region is CASSFGGAGNEQFF. Written as DNA, the CDR3 is TGTGCCAGCAGCTTTGGAGGGGCGGGCAATGAGCAGTTCTTC.

This clone has only one observation. The chain employs TRBV20-1 and TRBJ2-7; D uncertain. The CDR3 length is 11 residues. With 0 bases removed from V and 6 bases from J, the gap between germline ends came to 6 bases. Per germline, CDR1 DFQATT and CDR2 SNEGSKA (reference sequence). The CDR3 sequence is CSARDWPEQYF. CDR3 nucleotide sequence: TGCAGTGCTAGAGATTGGCCCGAGCAGTACTTC.

The sample holds a few counts of this clone. This rearrangement joins TRBV7-8 to TRBJ1-6, with D perhaps matching TRBD1 (6 bases). Trimming stripped 5 bases from V and 7 bases from J, with 15 bases between. Germline V gives CDR1 SGHVS, CDR2 FQNEAQ. This CDR3 region has 15 residues. The CDR3 protein is CASSPRTGTNSPLHF. The CDR3 DNA sequence: TGTGCCAGCAGCCCCCGGACGGGGACAAATTCACCCCTCCACTTT.